The 28 T cell receptor beta chains below come from one sample, sequenced in a study of cytomegalovirus exposure and HLA in healthy donors. Primers for the PCR totalled 60 Vbeta and 13 Jbeta. Sequencing was performed with immunoSEQ multiplex PCR; in TCRdb, only in-frame clones are kept and a portion is missing. The table has some 150,000 clones, about 80% seen once. The sequenced material came from PBMCs. The receptor source for this set is a man aged 30 to 39 in good health and CMV-seropositive.

The V and J genes are TRBV28 and TRBJ1-2, with D perhaps TRBD1 (5 bases). Germline V lookup: CDR1 MDHEN, CDR2 SYDVKM. CDR3 length equals 12 residues. Trimming cost V 9 bases and J 6 bases, with 14 bases left between them. The CDR3: CASTSGSDGYTF. The CDR3 DNA sequence: TGTGCCAGTACTTCAGGGTCGGATGGCTACACCTTC.

The V and J genes are TRBV28 and TRBJ1-2, with D tentatively TRBD1 (6 bases). There are 15 residues in the CDR3. With 5 bases removed from V and 3 bases from J, the gap between germline ends came to 16 bases. The V gene's germline CDR1 is MDHEN and CDR2 SYDVKM. The DNA of the CDR3 is TGTGCCAGCAGTAAACAGGGTTTCCTGGACTATGGCTACACCTTC. Translating gives CASSKQGFLDYGYTF.

This clone appeared a single time. The chain carries TRBV21-1 and TRBJ2-1; the table's D gene call, TRBD1, was not cross checked with the DNA. TRBV21-1 is classified as a pseudogene. CDR3 size: 15 residues. The CDR3 protein is CASKSGTGDFYLLFF. CDR3 DNA: TGTGCCAGCAAGTCCGGGACAGGGGATTTTTACTTGCTGTTCTTC.

The chain combines TRBV5-1 with TRBJ1-6; D not resolved. From germline, CDR1 is SGHRS and CDR2 YFSETQ. CDR3 length: 15 amino acids. The V end lost 4 bases, the J end lost 5 bases, and 13 bases lay between the germline ends. CDR3 DNA: TGCGCCAGCAGCCCCGACTGGGTTAATAATTCACCCCTCCACTTT. This gives the protein CASSPDWVNNSPLHF.

This clone was counted a single time. This chain connects TRBV6-5 to TRBJ2-2; possibly TRBD1 for D (5 bases). Germline CDR1 MNHEY, CDR2 SVGAGI. The CDR3 is 14 residues long. The germline V and J ends were trimmed by 2 bases and 7 bases, with 11 bases remaining between them. The CDR3 is CASSYAGNVGELFF. The CDR3 coding sequence is TGTGCCAGCAGTTACGCAGGGAATGTCGGGGAGCTGTTTTTT.

This CDR3 is CAWSELAISTDTQYF. The CDR3 DNA reads as TGTGCCTGGAGTGAACTAGCGATTAGCACAGATACGCAGTATTTT. The genes are TRBV30 and TRBJ2-3; 7 bases line up with TRBD2. The CDR3 spans 15 residues. The junction had 4 bases not matched to a gene; V was cut back by 1 base and J by 0 bases. Germline V gene data show CDR1 as GTSNPN and CDR2 as SVGIG (reference sequence).

The rearrangement links TRBV2 to TRBJ1-2, with D tentatively TRBD1 (5 bases). The V and J ends lost 8 bases and 5 bases respectively, with 15 bases between them. Germline CDR1 SNHLY, CDR2 FYNNEI. The CDR3 runs to 13 residues. This CDR3 reads CASGETGGYGYTF. The CDR3 DNA reads TGTGCCAGCGGGGAGACCGGGGGTTATGGCTACACCTTC.

The chain couples TRBV7-6 to TRBJ1-1; TRBD1 is a possible D gene (6 bases). V shed 5 bases and J shed 1 base, with 14 bases lying between them. The CDR3 spans 15 residues. Germline V gives CDR1 SGHVS, CDR2 FNYEAQ. The CDR3 is CASSNHPTGNTEAFF. The CDR3, as DNA: TGTGCCAGCAGCAATCACCCGACAGGGAACACTGAAGCTTTCTTT.

V gene TRBV11-2 combines with J gene TRBJ1-1, with D possibly TRBD1 on 5 matching bases. Per germline, CDR1 SGHAT and CDR2 FQNNGV. This CDR3 comprises 17 residues. The V end lost 1 base, the J end lost 5 bases, and 20 bases lay between the germline ends. CDR3 loop: CASSLVGGHQIFTEAFF. The CDR3 nucleotides are TGTGCCAGCAGCTTAGTTGGTGGACATCAGATTTTTACTGAAGCTTTCTTT.

This chain links TRBV30 with TRBJ1-1, with TRBD1 as a possible D gene (6 bases). V gave up 3 bases and J gave up 0 bases, with 14 bases separating them. CDR3 length equals 15 residues. Germline assignment: CDR1 GTSNPN and CDR2 SVGIG (reference sequence). CDR3 region: CAWRRTDRLNTEAFF. CDR3 DNA sequence: TGTGCCTGGAGACGAACTGACAGGTTGAACACTGAAGCTTTCTTT.

This clone was counted a few times. The chain combines TRBV19 with TRBJ2-7; D ambiguous. Trimming pared 6 bases from V and 5 bases from J, leaving 17 bases between. Per the germline V gene, CDR1 is LNHDA and CDR2 is SQIVND (reference sequence). The CDR3 sequence is 14 residues long. The CDR3 here is CASRLGEPPNEQYF. The CDR3 bases are TGTGCCAGTAGGTTGGGCGAGCCGCCCAACGAGCAGTACTTC. The whole variable domain, remainder taken from reference TRBV19 and TRBJ2-7, is DGGITQSPKYLFRKEGQNVTLSCEQNLNHDAMYWYRQDPGQGLRLIYYSQIVNDFQKGDIAEGYSVSREKKESFPLTVTSAQKNPTAFYLCASRLGEPPNEQYFGPGTRLTVT.

On this clone itself: Mismatch with germline at one junction end may stem from a read error. V gene TRBV7-9 combines with J gene TRBJ2-3; 9 bases align to TRBD2. This CDR3 comprises 13 residues. Germline CDR1 reads SEHNR; CDR2 reads FQNEAQ (reference sequence). The CDR3 protein is CASSLAGADTQYF. The CDR3 region has the DNA TGTGCCAGCAGTTTAGCGGGAGCAGATACGCAGTATTTT.

The chain uses TRBV7-9 and TRBJ2-2; D might be TRBD2 (5 bases). The CDR3 runs 16 residues. V was trimmed by 3 bases and J by 5 bases, leaving 16 bases between them. CDR1 SEHNR and CDR2 FQNEAQ come from the germline V gene (reference sequence). In DNA form, the CDR3 reads TGTGCCAGCAGCTTGGAGACCGGGGATGGTACCGGGGAGCTGTTTTTT. This sequence encodes CASSLETGDGTGELFF.

The V gene is TRBV7-2, the J gene TRBJ2-1, with TRBD2 identical over 8 bases. The CDR3 contains 17 residues. CDR1 and CDR2 from the germline V gene are SGHTA and FQGNSA. V shed 5 bases and J 0 bases; nucleotides not matched to a gene: 9. CDR3 DNA: TGTGCCAGCAGCCCGGGACTAGGCCTGAGCTCCTACAATGAGCAGTTCTTC. Its protein product is CASSPGLGLSSYNEQFF.

This clone was found once. CDR3 protein: CASSLGGTSYNSPLHF. For the CDR3, the DNA is TGTGCCAGCAGCTTAGGCGGGACCTCATATAATTCACCCCTCCACTTT. The chain employs TRBV7-2 and TRBJ1-6, with D possibly matching TRBD1 (5 bases). This CDR3 comprises 16 residues. Germline values: CDR1 SGHTA, CDR2 FQGNSA. Trimming left V 1 base short and J 4 bases short, with 11 bases between.

The chain combines TRBV2 with TRBJ1-1, with a tentative D call TRBD1 (5 bases). The CDR3 length is 14 residues. V was cut by 4 bases and J by 0 bases, with 9 bases left in between. In germline, CDR1 is SNHLY, CDR2 FYNNEI. CDR3 nucleotides: TGTGCCAGCAGTGTCCAGGGCCTGAACACTGAAGCTTTCTTT. Protein product: CASSVQGLNTEAFF.

The chain uses TRBV7-8 and TRBJ1-2; perhaps TRBD1 as D (5 bases). The V gene lost 6 bases and the J gene lost 0 bases, with 20 bases spanning the gap. The CDR3 runs to 17 residues. The germline gives CDR1 SGHVS, CDR2 FQNEAQ. CDR3 bases: TGTGCCAGCAGGGGTCTTAAGGCCGGAGGGGCTAACTATGGCTACACCTTC. Protein product: CASRGLKAGGANYGYTF.

This chain connects TRBV6-1 to TRBJ1-2, with D possibly TRBD1 on 6 matching bases. V lost 6 bases to trimming and J lost 8 bases, with 16 bases between them. Germline-derived CDR1 and CDR2 are MNHNS and SASEGT. The CDR3 is made up of 13 amino acids. The CDR3 is CASSAQGKWGYTF. CDR3 nucleotide sequence: TGTGCCAGCAGCGCACAGGGAAAATGGGGCTACACCTTC.

The V and J genes are TRBV28 and TRBJ1-5; a weak D match, TRBD1 (6 bases). V was trimmed by 6 bases and J by 3 bases, leaving 12 bases between them. This CDR3 spans 14 amino acids. Germline CDR1 MDHEN, CDR2 SYDVKM. The CDR3 nucleotides read TGTGCCAGCAGACCGCAGGGGCTCAATCAGCCCCAGCATTTT. It yields the protein CASRPQGLNQPQHF.

V gene TRBV4-3 combines with J gene TRBJ1-2; 11 nucleotides line up with TRBD1. There are 14 residues in the CDR3. Germline V lookup: CDR1 LGHNA, CDR2 YSLEER. V was clipped by 4 bases and J by 5 bases; unmatched bases: 3. DNA of the CDR3: TGCGCCAGCAGCCTCCGGGACAGGGGGTATGGCTACACCTTC. Translation: CASSLRDRGYGYTF.

This clone has only one observation. The genes are TRBV9 and TRBJ1-5, with D possibly matching TRBD1 (6 bases). V shed 0 bases and J shed 5 bases, with 6 bases lying between them. CDR3 length: 13 amino acids. Germline-derived CDR1 and CDR2 are SGDLS and YYNGEE. CDR3 amino acids: CASSVEGDQPQHF. CDR3 DNA sequence: TGTGCCAGCAGCGTAGAGGGGGATCAGCCCCAGCATTTT.

This clone was recorded a few times. V is TRBV2 and J is TRBJ1-1; TRBD1 agrees at 8 bases. The CDR3 totals 16 residues. Germline lookup yields CDR1 SNHLY and CDR2 FYNNEI. With 3 bases clipped from V and 4 bases from J, the junction kept 10 bases outside the gene matches. The CDR3 sequence is CASSEQGAGVATEAFF. The CDR3 DNA reads as TGTGCCAGCAGTGAGCAGGGGGCAGGAGTAGCCACTGAAGCTTTCTTT.

The rearrangement links TRBV6-5 to TRBJ2-2, with 8 bases aligning to TRBD2. CDR1 is MNHEY and CDR2 is SVGAGI in the germline V gene. The CDR3 loop spans 16 amino acids. The trim removed 0 bases at V and 6 bases at J, leaving 6 bases unmatched. CDR3 sequence reads: CASSYSGGAIAGELFF. The CDR3 DNA sequence: TGTGCCAGCAGTTACTCCGGGGGGGCAATTGCCGGGGAGCTGTTTTTT.

The chain employs TRBV11-2 and TRBJ2-7; the match to TRBD1 covers 8 bases. The CDR3 consists of 13 residues. Germline CDR1 is SGHAT and CDR2 is FQNNGV. After removal of 5 bases from V and 4 bases from J, the junction contained 4 bases not matched to a gene. The CDR3: CASSTYRGYEQYF. Written as DNA, the CDR3 is TGTGCCAGCAGCACCTACAGGGGGTACGAGCAGTACTTC.

The J gene is TRBJ2-7, the V gene TRBV18; D not certain. CDR3 length equals 13 residues. The germline V and J ends were trimmed by 2 bases and 5 bases, with 10 bases remaining between them. CDR1 and CDR2 from the germline V gene are KGHSH and LQKENI. CDR3 bases: TGTGCCAGCTCACCATATTCTAGAGACGAGCAGTACTTC. Protein sequence: CASSPYSRDEQYF.

This sequence joins TRBV28 and TRBJ2-7, with D uncertain. The CDR3 runs to 16 residues. Germline-derived CDR1 and CDR2 are MDHEN and SYDVKM. V gave up 8 bases and J gave up 2 bases, with 22 bases separating them. In DNA form, the CDR3 reads TGTGCCAGCTCGACGAGTCAGGCACTCCTCGCCTACGAGCAGTACTTC. It codes for CASSTSQALLAYEQYF. The full variable domain, with the rest looked up from reference TRBV28 and TRBJ2-7, is DVKVTQSSRYLVKRTGEKVFLECVQDMDHENMFWYRQDPGLGLRLIYFSYDVKMKEKGDIPEGYSVSREKKERFSLILESASTNQTSMYLCASSTSQALLAYEQYFGPGTRLTVT.

The rearrangement links TRBV28 to TRBJ2-7, with 9 bases lining up with TRBD1. V shed 4 bases and J 1 base; nucleotides not matched to a gene: 11. Germline V lookup: CDR1 MDHEN, CDR2 SYDVKM. The CDR3 runs to 17 residues. The CDR3 nucleotides read TGTGCCAGCAGTTCCTCATTACGGGACAGGGTATCCTACGAGCAGTACTTC. It translates to CASSSSLRDRVSYEQYF.

The chain employs TRBV2 and TRBJ2-7; D uncertain. V was cut by 2 bases and J by 4 bases, with 9 bases left in between. This CDR3 is built from 13 residues. CDR1 and CDR2 from the germline V gene are SNHLY and FYNNEI. CDR3 bases: TGTGCCAGCAGTGAAATACCTGCGTACGAGCAGTACTTC. Protein: CASSEIPAYEQYF.